A selection of T cell receptor beta chains follows, all from one sample in a study of long-term antiretroviral therapy in people with HIV. Some clones are missing from TCRdb's copy, which holds only in-frame ones; the method was immunoSEQ multiplex PCR. The table lists about 29,000 clones, 80% to 90% of them singletons. Material: unsorted PBMCs, obtained approximately 5 years before starting antiretroviral therapy. These receptors all come from a man aged 45-60 years with HIV. CDR3s include the opening cysteine and the closing phenylalanine or tryptophan. A D gene is named only where the DNA matches it firmly. Clone size is given for some rows only: seen once, a few or many times, or a class if the clone is expanded.

abundance	v_gene	d_gene	j_gene	CDR3aa	CDR3nt
.	TRBV7-9	.	TRBJ2-2	CASSLTGVDGELFF	TGTGCCAGCAGCCTCACGGGAGTTGACGGGGAGCTGTTTTTT
.	TRBV11-2	TRBD2	TRBJ2-7	CASSLPPGTSYHEQYF	TGTGCCAGCAGCTTACCGCCCGGGACTAGTTACCACGAGCAGTACTTC
.	TRBV5-4	.	TRBJ2-7	CASSLKSAGVSSYEQYF	TGTGCCAGCAGCTTGAAGTCAGCAGGAGTCAGCTCCTACGAGCAGTACTTC
.	TRBV6-5	.	TRBJ2-7	CASSSRTLSYEQYF	TGTGCCAGCAGTTCGCGGACACTTTCCTACGAGCAGTACTTC
once	TRBV28	.	TRBJ1-5	CASRNGPNQPQHF	TGTGCCAGCAGAAATGGACCCAATCAGCCCCAGCATTTT
.	TRBV5-6	.	TRBJ1-4	CASSQLREELFF	TGTGCCAGCAGCCAACTTCGGGAGGAACTGTTTTTT
.	TRBV5-3	.	TRBJ2-4	CARRATTGIGNIQYF	TGTGCCAGAAGAGCGACCACAGGGATTGGAAACATTCAGTACTTC
.	TRBV28	TRBD1	TRBJ1-1	CASSSGQANTEAFF	TGTGCCAGCAGTTCCGGACAGGCCAACACTGAAGCTTTCTTT
.	TRBV7-2	TRBD2	TRBJ2-7	CASSGRLARAEQYF	TGTGCCAGCAGCGGACGACTAGCCCGGGCCGAGCAGTACTTC
.	TRBV5-4	TRBD1	TRBJ1-2	CASSSRDSYGYTF	TGTGCCAGCAGCTCCCGGGACAGCTATGGCTACACCTTC
few	TRBV6-6	.	TRBJ1-6	CATGRGQVDSPLHF	TGTGCCACTGGGCGAGGGCAGGTTGATTCACCCCTCCACTTT
.	TRBV5-1	.	TRBJ2-5	CASRSGVWAQETQYF	TGCGCCAGCAGGTCAGGGGTTTGGGCCCAAGAGACCCAGTACTTC
.	TRBV5-1	.	TRBJ2-5	CASRIRGGAEETQYF	TGCGCGTCCCGGATTAGGGGGGGGGCCGAGGAGACCCAGTACTTC
.	TRBV7-3	.	TRBJ2-1	CASSEGSYNEQFF	TGTGCCAGTAGTGAGGGGTCCTACAATGAGCAGTTCTTC
.	TRBV27	TRBD1	TRBJ2-3	CASSFSPGQGADTQYF	TGTGCCAGCAGTTTTTCGCCGGGACAGGGGGCAGATACGCAGTATTTT
.	TRBV7-3	.	TRBJ2-2	CASSLSGKSNTGELFF	TGTGCCAGCAGCTTGAGTGGAAAATCGAACACCGGGGAGCTGTTTTTT
.	TRBV29-1	TRBD1	TRBJ2-7	CSVLDRDGYEQYF	TGCAGCGTTCTGGACAGGGATGGGTACGAGCAGTACTTC
.	TRBV14	TRBD2	TRBJ2-7	CASSPKPSGWTYEQYF	TGTGCCAGCAGCCCTAAACCTAGCGGGTGGACCTACGAGCAGTACTTC
.	TRBV11-2	.	TRBJ1-3	CASSLEGATLNTIYF	TGTGCCAGCAGCTTAGAGGGTGCTACTCTTAACACCATATATTTT
.	TRBV19	TRBD1	TRBJ2-2	CASSMDRGFGELFF	TGTGCCAGTAGTATGGACAGGGGTTTCGGGGAGCTGTTTTTT
.	TRBV28	.	TRBJ2-7	CASSSTWQGAYEQYF	TGTGCCAGCAGCTCAACGTGGCAGGGCGCCTACGAGCAGTACTTC
.	TRBV6-1	TRBD2	TRBJ2-3	CASSEGLAVSTDTQYF	TGTGCCAGCAGTGAAGGGCTAGCGGTTAGCACAGATACGCAGTATTTT
few	TRBV7-3	TRBD1	TRBJ1-5	CASSPGQVMPPGNQPQHF	TGTGCCAGCAGCCCAGGACAGGTTATGCCCCCGGGGAATCAGCCCCAGCATTTT
.	TRBV18	TRBD1	TRBJ1-6	CASSPMTGNNSPLHF	TGTGCCAGCTCACCAATGACAGGGAATAATTCACCCCTCCACTTT
.	TRBV7-2	.	TRBJ1-1	CASSSGQMNTEAFF	TGTGCCAGCAGCTCAGGACAGATGAACACTGAAGCTTTCTTT
.	TRBV7-9	.	TRBJ1-3	CASRGGGNSGNTIYF	TGTGCCAGCAGGGGAGGGGGAAACTCTGGAAACACCATATATTTT
.	TRBV10-2	.	TRBJ1-1	CASSDQAEDTEAFF	TGCGCCAGCAGTGACCAGGCCGAAGACACTGAAGCTTTCTTT
.	TRBV25-1	TRBD1	TRBJ2-3	CASSERGDRVTDTQYF	TGTGCCAGCAGCGAACGTGGGGACAGGGTGACAGATACGCAGTATTTT
.	TRBV10-3	TRBD2	TRBJ2-3	CATRDGVGRGTDTQYF	TGTGCCACCCGGGACGGGGTCGGGAGGGGCACAGATACGCAGTATTTT
.	TRBV11-1	TRBD2	TRBJ2-5	CASSLPGLAVGTQYF	TGTGCCAGCAGCTTACCGGGACTAGCGGTTGGGACCCAGTACTTC
.	TRBV5-4	.	TRBJ2-7	CASSSPRMPYEQYF	TGTGCCAGCAGCTCCCCCAGGATGCCCTACGAGCAGTACTTC